The entry that follows covers one TCR beta chain sequence. No antigen is known for it. The PCR employed 60 Vbeta primers together with 13 Jbeta primers. Here immunoSEQ multiplex PCR was the method, and the copy in TCRdb shows in-frame clones only, minus some. The sample holds around 140,000 clones; 75% to 85% are singletons and the top ten take roughly 6.2%. The CDR3 consists of 14 residues. Trimming shortened V by 1 base and J by 5 bases, and 11 bases separated the two germline ends. In germline, CDR1 is SGHAT, CDR2 FQNNGV. These data belong to a study of cytomegalovirus exposure and HLA in healthy donors. Looking at the study overall: Earlier work reported approximately 110 million unique TCR beta sequences from about 180 million T cells. Study-wide points: An assumption of roughly uniform sequencing depth across donors underlay the presence/absence analyses. For most TCR beta V segments, an earlier analysis put the productive rate at about 87% or about 30% of the time.

This receptor was taken from a woman in her forties in good health and CMV-seropositive. Sequenced sample: PBMCs. The rearrangement links TRBV11-2 to TRBJ1-1, with D tentatively TRBD1 (5 bases). CDR3 sequence (DNA): TGTGCCAGCAGCTTAGTTGGGGAGGGGACTGAAGCTTTCTTT. It codes for CASSLVGEGTEAFF.